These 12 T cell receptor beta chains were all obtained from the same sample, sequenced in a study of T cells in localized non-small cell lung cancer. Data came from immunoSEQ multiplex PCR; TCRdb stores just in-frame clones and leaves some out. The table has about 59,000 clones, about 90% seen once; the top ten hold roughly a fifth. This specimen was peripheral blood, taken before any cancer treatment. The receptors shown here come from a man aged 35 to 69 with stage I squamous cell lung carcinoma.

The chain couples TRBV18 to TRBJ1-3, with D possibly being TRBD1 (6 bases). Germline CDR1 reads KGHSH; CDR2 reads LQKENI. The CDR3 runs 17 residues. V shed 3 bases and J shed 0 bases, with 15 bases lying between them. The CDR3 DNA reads TGTGCCAGCTCACCTTCTCCAGGGGCTACCTCTGGAAACACCATATATTTT. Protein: CASSPSPGATSGNTIYF.

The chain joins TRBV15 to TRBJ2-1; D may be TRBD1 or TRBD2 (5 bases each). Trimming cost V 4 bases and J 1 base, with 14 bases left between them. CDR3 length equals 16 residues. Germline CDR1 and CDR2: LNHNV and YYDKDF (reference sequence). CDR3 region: CATSIGPGPSYNEQFF. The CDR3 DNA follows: TGTGCCACCAGCATCGGTCCGGGACCGTCCTACAATGAGCAGTTCTTC.

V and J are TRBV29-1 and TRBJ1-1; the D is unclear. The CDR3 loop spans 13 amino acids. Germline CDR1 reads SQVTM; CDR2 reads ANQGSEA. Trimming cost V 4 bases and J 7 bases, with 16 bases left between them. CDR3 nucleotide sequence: TGCAGCGTTGTGAGCGGAATCTTGGGTGAAGCTTTCTTT. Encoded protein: CSVVSGILGEAFF.

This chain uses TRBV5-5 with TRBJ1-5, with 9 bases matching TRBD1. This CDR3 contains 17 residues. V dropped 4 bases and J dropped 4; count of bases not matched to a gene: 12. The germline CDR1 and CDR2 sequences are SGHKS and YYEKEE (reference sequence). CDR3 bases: TGTGCCAGCAGCCTCACACAGGGGGCCATAAGGAATCAGCCCCAGCATTTT. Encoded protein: CASSLTQGAIRNQPQHF.

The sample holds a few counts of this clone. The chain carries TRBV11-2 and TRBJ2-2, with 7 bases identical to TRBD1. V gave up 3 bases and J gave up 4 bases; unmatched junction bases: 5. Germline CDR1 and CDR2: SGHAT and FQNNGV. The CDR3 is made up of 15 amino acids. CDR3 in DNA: TGTGCCAGCAGCTTTGACAGGGACAGCACCGGGGAGCTGTTTTTT. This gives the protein CASSFDRDSTGELFF.

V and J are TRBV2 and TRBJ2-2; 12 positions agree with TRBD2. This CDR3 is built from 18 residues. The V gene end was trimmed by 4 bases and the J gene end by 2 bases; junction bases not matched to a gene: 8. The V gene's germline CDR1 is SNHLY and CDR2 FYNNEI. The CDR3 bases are TGTGCCAGCAGTGGGCTCGGACTAGCGGGAAGAAACACCGGGGAGCTGTTTTTT. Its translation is CASSGLGLAGRNTGELFF. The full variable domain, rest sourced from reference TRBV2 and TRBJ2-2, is EPEVTQTPSHQVTQMGQEVILRCVPISNHLYFYWYRQILGQKVEFLVSFYNNEISEKSEIFDDQFSVERPDGSNFTLKIRSTKLEDSAMYFCASSGLGLAGRNTGELFFGEGSRLTVL.

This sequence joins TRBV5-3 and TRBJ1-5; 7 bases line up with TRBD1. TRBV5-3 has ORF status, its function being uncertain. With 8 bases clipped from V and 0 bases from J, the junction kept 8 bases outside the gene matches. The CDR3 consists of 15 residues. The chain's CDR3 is CASSVQGFSNQPQHF. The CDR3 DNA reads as TGTGCCAGCAGCGTACAGGGGTTTAGCAATCAGCCCCAGCATTTT.

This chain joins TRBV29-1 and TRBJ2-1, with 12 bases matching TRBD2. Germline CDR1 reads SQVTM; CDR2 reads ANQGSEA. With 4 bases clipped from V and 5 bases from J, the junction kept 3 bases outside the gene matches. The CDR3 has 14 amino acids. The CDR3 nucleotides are TGCAGCGTTGGGACTAGCGGGATTAACAATGAGCAGTTCTTC. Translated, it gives CSVGTSGINNEQFF.

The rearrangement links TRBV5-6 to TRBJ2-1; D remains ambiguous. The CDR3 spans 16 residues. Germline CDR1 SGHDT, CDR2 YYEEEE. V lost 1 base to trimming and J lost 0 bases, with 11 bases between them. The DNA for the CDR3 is TGTGCCAGCAGCTTGCTAACGGACCTCTCCTACAATGAGCAGTTCTTC. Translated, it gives CASSLLTDLSYNEQFF.

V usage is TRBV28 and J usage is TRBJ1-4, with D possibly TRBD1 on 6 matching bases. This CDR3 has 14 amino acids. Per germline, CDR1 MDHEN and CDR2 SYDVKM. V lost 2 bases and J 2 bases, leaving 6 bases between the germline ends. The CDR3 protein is CASSLTGTNEKLFF. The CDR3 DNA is TGTGCCAGCAGTTTAACAGGGACTAATGAAAAACTGTTTTTT. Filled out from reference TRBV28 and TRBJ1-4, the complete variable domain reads DVKVTQSSRYLVKRTGEKVFLECVQDMDHENMFWYRQDPGLGLRLIYFSYDVKMKEKGDIPEGYSVSREKKERFSLILESASTNQTSMYLCASSLTGTNEKLFFGSGTQLSVL.

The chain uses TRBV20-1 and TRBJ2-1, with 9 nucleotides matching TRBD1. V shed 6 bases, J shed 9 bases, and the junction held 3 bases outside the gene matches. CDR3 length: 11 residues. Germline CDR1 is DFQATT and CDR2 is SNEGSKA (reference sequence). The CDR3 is CSAMTGGEQFF. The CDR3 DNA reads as TGCAGTGCGATGACAGGGGGTGAGCAGTTCTTC.

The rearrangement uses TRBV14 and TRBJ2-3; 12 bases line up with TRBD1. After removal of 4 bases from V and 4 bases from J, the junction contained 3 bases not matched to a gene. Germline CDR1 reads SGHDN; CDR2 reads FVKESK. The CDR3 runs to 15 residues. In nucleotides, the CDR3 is TGTGCCAGCAGCCGGGACAGGGGGCGCGCAGATACGCAGTATTTT. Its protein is CASSRDRGRADTQYF. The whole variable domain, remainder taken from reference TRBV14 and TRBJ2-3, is EAGVTQFPSHSVIEKGQTVTLRCDPISGHDNLYWYRRVMGKEIKFLLHFVKESKQDESGMPNNRFLAERTGGTYSTLKVQPAELEDSGVYFCASSRDRGRADTQYFGPGTRLTVL.